This TCR beta chain was identified in a study of blood T cells in healthy people across ages. This CDR3 is 13 amino acids long. Trimming cost V 3 bases and J 6 bases, with 15 bases left between them. Looked up from germline, CDR1 is DFQATT and CDR2 is SNEGSKA (reference sequence). PCR was performed a second time for about 7 to 12 cycles using a sample-barcoded 5' primer and a J-beta primer mix. TCRdb redid the calling of the 5' RACE reads with MiXCR, one entry per CDR3 protein. Of over 1,300,000 distinct CDR3 sequences listed, approximately 60% were seen once; the top ten hold 6.5% to 8%. Sequences were obtained from blood. This receptor was taken from a man aged 18 to 30 in good health. This chain uses TRBV20-1 with TRBJ2-7, with a possible D match to TRBD2 (5 bases). The CDR3 DNA reads TGCAGTGCTAGGGGTGCGGGTAGCCCCGAGCAGTACTTC. This codes for CSARGAGSPEQYF.